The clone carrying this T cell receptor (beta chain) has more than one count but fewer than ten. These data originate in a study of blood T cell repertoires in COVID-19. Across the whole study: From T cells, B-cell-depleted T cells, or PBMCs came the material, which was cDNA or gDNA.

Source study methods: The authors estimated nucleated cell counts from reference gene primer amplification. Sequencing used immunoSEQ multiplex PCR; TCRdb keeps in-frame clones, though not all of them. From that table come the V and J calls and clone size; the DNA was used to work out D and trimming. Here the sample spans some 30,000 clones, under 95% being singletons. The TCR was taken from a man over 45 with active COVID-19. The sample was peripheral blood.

Written as DNA, the CDR3 is TGTGCCAGCAGCTTAAACAGTGCCCAGCCCCAGCATTTT. It translates to CASSLNSAQPQHF. This rearrangement joins TRBV7-9 to TRBJ1-5; D call uncertain. CDR1 and CDR2 (germline): SEHNR, FQNEAQ (reference sequence). The CDR3 has 13 residues. V was shortened by 2 bases and J by 7 bases, with 9 bases between the two germline ends.